This passage covers 30 T cell receptor beta chains from one sample sequenced in a study of OX40 agonist ivuxolimab in advanced cancers. TCRdb's copy holds only in-frame clones and misses some; the assay was immunoSEQ multiplex PCR. The sample holds approximately 60,000 clones, around 81% seen once. The input for sequencing was CD4+ or CD8+ T cells sorted from blood, taken in a trial of the OX40 agonist ivuxolimab. These receptors were collected from an adult with an advanced solid tumor such as melanoma, head and neck, liver or kidney cancer.

The genes are TRBV2 and TRBJ2-7; 11 positions match TRBD2. The CDR3 is made up of 16 amino acids. Trimming took 4 bases from V and 4 from J; bases not matched to a gene: 9. The V gene's germline CDR1 is SNHLY and CDR2 FYNNEI. Written as DNA, the CDR3 is TGTGCCAGCAGTGCCGGGACTAGCGGATACCCTTACGAGCAGTACTTC. Its protein is CASSAGTSGYPYEQYF.

The chain carries TRBV7-2 and TRBJ2-1, with D possibly being TRBD2 (5 bases). Trimming removed 4 bases at V and 0 bases at J, with 10 bases between. Germline V gene lookup returns CDR1 SGHTA and CDR2 FQGNSA. CDR3 length: 15 residues. The CDR3 coding sequence is TGTGCCAGCAGCTATAGGAGGAGCTCCTACAATGAGCAGTTCTTC. Translated, it gives CASSYRRSSYNEQFF.

The table lists this clone with a count of one. This chain uses TRBV7-2 with TRBJ2-4, with D perhaps TRBD2 (7 bases). The CDR3 extends over 16 amino acids. Trimming took 3 bases from V and 7 from J, leaving 19 bases between them. Germline assignment: CDR1 SGHTA and CDR2 FQGNSA. The CDR3, as DNA: TGTGCCAGCAGCTTTCAGGTGGGGGGGCCGGGGAACATTCAGTACTTC. This encodes CASSFQVGGPGNIQYF. The entire variable domain, with the rest obtained from reference TRBV7-2 and TRBJ2-4, is as follows: GAGVSQSPSNKVTEKGKDVELRCDPISGHTALYWYRQSLGQGLEFLIYFQGNSAPDKSGLPSDRFSAERTGGSVSTLTIQRTQQEDSAVYLCASSFQVGGPGNIQYFGAGTRLSVL.

This chain uses TRBV7-9 with TRBJ1-1, with D tentatively TRBD1 (6 bases). CDR1 is SEHNR and CDR2 is FQNEAQ in the germline V gene (reference sequence). This CDR3 spans 17 amino acids. Trimming cost V 0 bases and J 1 base, with 15 bases left between them. CDR3 sequence reads: CASSLARGGRRNTEAFF. DNA of the CDR3: TGTGCCAGCAGCTTAGCGCGTGGGGGGCGCCGGAACACTGAAGCTTTCTTT.

The table lists this clone with a count of one. The genes are TRBV5-1 and TRBJ2-7, with TRBD2 matching over 7 bases. The CDR3 runs 15 residues. V lost 2 bases, J lost 0 bases, and 5 bases stayed unmatched. Looked up from germline, CDR1 is SGHRS and CDR2 is YFSETQ. CDR3 residues: CASSLGGSASYEQYF. Here the CDR3 DNA reads TGCGCCAGCAGCTTAGGCGGGAGTGCCTCCTACGAGCAGTACTTC.

The chain combines TRBV5-5 with TRBJ1-1, with D hard to call. Trimming took 4 bases from V and 1 from J, leaving 11 bases between them. Per the germline V gene, CDR1 is SGHKS and CDR2 is YYEKEE (reference sequence). The CDR3 runs 14 residues. The CDR3 spells CASSQRGGNTEAFF. CDR3 sequence (DNA): TGTGCCAGCAGCCAACGGGGTGGGAACACTGAAGCTTTCTTT.

The chain joins TRBV6-1 to TRBJ2-7; D may be TRBD1 (5 bases). The CDR3 is 13 residues long. The V end lost 6 bases, the J end lost 5 bases, and 14 bases lay between the germline ends. Germline V gene data show CDR1 as MNHNS and CDR2 as SASEGT. The CDR3: CASRVNGAHEQYF. The CDR3 nucleotides are TGTGCCAGCAGGGTCAATGGGGCCCACGAGCAGTACTTC.

The chain recombines TRBV5-5 with TRBJ1-2; perhaps TRBD1 as D (5 bases). Trimming stripped 0 bases from V and 8 bases from J, with 11 bases between. CDR3 length equals 13 residues. Germline V gene sequence: CDR1 SGHKS, CDR2 YYEKEE (reference sequence). CDR3 region: CASSLAAGSGYTF. The CDR3 nucleotides are TGTGCCAGCAGCTTGGCGGCAGGGAGCGGCTACACCTTC.

This chain connects TRBV5-4 to TRBJ1-6; 7 bases match TRBD1. Germline values: CDR1 SGHNT, CDR2 YYREEE (reference sequence). Trimming removed 3 bases from V and 5 bases from J; junction bases left unmatched: 5. The CDR3 covers 15 residues. CDR3 sequence (DNA): TGTGCCAGCAGCTCAGGACAGGAGAATAATTCACCCCTCCACTTT. Its translation is CASSSGQENNSPLHF.

The V call is TRBV2, the J call TRBJ1-1; 7 bases line up with TRBD1. Germline V CDR1 and CDR2: SNHLY, FYNNEI. Trimming took 8 bases from V and 5 from J; bases not matched to a gene: 5. The CDR3 covers 12 residues. CDR3 sequence (DNA): TGTGCCAGCTTACAGGGGTGGACTGAAGCTTTCTTT. Protein: CASLQGWTEAFF.

This rearrangement joins TRBV30 to TRBJ1-5; D remains ambiguous. Germline CDR1 reads GTSNPN; CDR2 reads SVGIG (reference sequence). CDR3 length: 13 amino acids. Trimming stripped 2 bases from V and 7 bases from J, with 12 bases between. This chain's CDR3 is CAWSIGEGQPQHF. Written as DNA, the CDR3 is TGTGCCTGGAGTATCGGGGAAGGACAGCCCCAGCATTTT.

This sequence joins TRBV2 and TRBJ1-5, with D maybe TRBD1 (6 bases). The length of the CDR3 is 15 residues. Germline CDR1 and CDR2: SNHLY and FYNNEI. V was pared by 4 bases and J by 6 bases, with 16 bases between. Written as DNA, the CDR3 is TGTGCCAGCAGTGCTACAGGGAGGCGGGCTCAGCCCCAGCATTTT. This encodes CASSATGRRAQPQHF. Using reference TRBV2 and TRBJ1-5 for the parts outside the CDR3, the full variable domain is EPEVTQTPSHQVTQMGQEVILRCVPISNHLYFYWYRQILGQKVEFLVSFYNNEISEKSEIFDDQFSVERPDGSNFTLKIRSTKLEDSAMYFCASSATGRRAQPQHFGDGTRLSIL.

The rearrangement links TRBV14 to TRBJ2-2; D may be TRBD2 (6 bases). The germline V gene encodes CDR1 SGHDN and CDR2 FVKESK. CDR3 length: 16 amino acids. V lost 3 bases and J 4 bases, leaving 15 bases between the germline ends. The CDR3, as DNA: TGTGCCAGCAGCCAGGGGAGGAGACATATCACCGGGGAGCTGTTTTTT. Its protein is CASSQGRRHITGELFF.

This clone was counted a few times. This chain joins TRBV9 and TRBJ2-1; TRBD2 matches at 15 bases. The CDR3 consists of 18 residues. Germline CDR1 SGDLS, CDR2 YYNGEE. J was trimmed by 3 bases and V by 3 bases; bases with no gene match: 7. The CDR3 loop is CASSGRTSGREGYNEQFF. The CDR3 nucleotides read TGTGCCAGCAGCGGCCGGACTAGCGGGAGGGAGGGCTACAATGAGCAGTTCTTC. The full variable domain, with the rest looked up from reference TRBV9 and TRBJ2-1, is DSGVTQTPKHLITATGQRVTLRCSPRSGDLSVYWYQQSLDQGLQFLIQYYNGEERAKGNILERFSAQQFPDLHSELNLSSLELGDSALYFCASSGRTSGREGYNEQFFGPGTRLTVL.

The chain employs TRBV18 and TRBJ2-5; 11 nucleotides align to TRBD2. The V segment lost 6 bases and the J segment 2 bases; nucleotides outside the gene matches: 11. This CDR3 contains 17 residues. Germline assignment: CDR1 KGHSH and CDR2 LQKENI. As DNA, the CDR3 is TGTGCCAGCTCCCCCGACCCTAGCGGGAGGCCTCAAGAGACCCAGTACTTC. Translation: CASSPDPSGRPQETQYF.

The chain recombines TRBV19 with TRBJ1-6; D not resolved. V lost 7 bases and J 2 bases, leaving 12 bases between the germline ends. The CDR3 covers 15 residues. Germline CDR1 reads LNHDA; CDR2 reads SQIVND (reference sequence). The CDR3 DNA reads as TGTGCCAGTACCCCAGGATACGCCTATAATTCACCCCTCCACTTT. This translates into CASTPGYAYNSPLHF. The whole variable domain, remainder taken from reference TRBV19 and TRBJ1-6, is DGGITQSPKYLFRKEGQNVTLSCEQNLNHDAMYWYRQDPGQGLRLIYYSQIVNDFQKGDIAEGYSVSREKKESFPLTVTSAQKNPTAFYLCASTPGYAYNSPLHFGNGTRLTVT.

This chain connects TRBV5-1 to TRBJ2-7, with TRBD1 matching over 9 bases. Germline V gene sequence: CDR1 SGHRS, CDR2 YFSETQ. J gave up 2 bases and V 0 bases, and 9 bases lay outside the gene matches. This CDR3 region has 17 residues. The CDR3 region has the DNA TGCGCCAGCAGCTTGGGTCCCCCGGGACAGGGCACCTACGAGCAGTACTTC. It translates to CASSLGPPGQGTYEQYF.

The rearrangement links TRBV30 to TRBJ2-5; D not resolved. V was trimmed by 0 bases and J by 4 bases, leaving 12 bases between them. This CDR3 has 14 amino acids. The V gene's germline CDR1 is GTSNPN and CDR2 SVGIG (reference sequence). In DNA, the CDR3 is TGTGCCTGGAGTGTATCGGAGACACTAGAGACCCAGTACTTC. Its protein product is CAWSVSETLETQYF.

This clone is a singleton in its sample. The chain recombines TRBV5-4 with TRBJ2-6; D is possibly TRBD1 (6 bases). The V gene lost 0 bases and the J gene lost 4 bases, with 14 bases spanning the gap. In germline, CDR1 is SGHNT, CDR2 YYREEE (reference sequence). This CDR3 region has 17 residues. DNA of the CDR3: TGTGCCAGCAGCTTGGAGCCCACAGGGATAGGGGCCAACGTCCTGACTTTC. It codes for CASSLEPTGIGANVLTF.

This chain joins TRBV6-5 and TRBJ2-7; a weak D match, TRBD1 (6 bases). The CDR3 extends over 15 amino acids. The V gene's germline CDR1 is MNHEY and CDR2 SVGAGI. V lost 5 bases to trimming and J lost 0 bases, with 14 bases between them. CDR3 residues: CASSQGSNPSYEQYF. CDR3 sequence (DNA): TGTGCCAGCAGTCAGGGGTCCAACCCCTCCTACGAGCAGTACTTC.

This chain joins TRBV7-9 and TRBJ1-4; no reliable D call. Between the trimmed V and J ends, which lost 2 bases and 5 bases, there was a span of 12 bases. Germline V gene data show CDR1 as SEHNR and CDR2 as FQNEAQ (reference sequence). The length of the CDR3 is 15 residues. The CDR3 sequence: CASSLWRGLNEKLFF. The CDR3 coding sequence is TGTGCCAGCAGCTTATGGAGAGGGTTGAATGAAAAACTGTTTTTT.

This clone has just one count. The gene calls are TRBV5-6 and TRBJ2-2; 10 nucleotides agree with TRBD2. The CDR3 runs 15 residues. Germline CDR1 and CDR2: SGHDT and YYEEEE. Losses at the gene ends were 7 bases for V and 2 bases for J; bases not matched to a gene: 5. Written as DNA, the CDR3 is TGTGCCAGCCACCAGCGGGGGGGTAACACCGGGGAGCTGTTTTTT. It yields the protein CASHQRGGNTGELFF.

CDR3 in amino acids: CASSSGLQQETQYF. The CDR3 DNA is TGTGCCAGCAGCTCGGGACTGCAACAAGAGACCCAGTACTTC. V usage is TRBV7-7 and J usage is TRBJ2-5; tentatively, D is TRBD2 (6 bases). From germline, CDR1 is SSHAT and CDR2 FNYEAQ (reference sequence). The CDR3 has 14 amino acids. Trimming pared 4 bases from V and 2 bases from J, leaving 11 bases between.

This clone was seen only once. The J gene is TRBJ1-4, the V gene TRBV18, with 7 bases that match TRBD1. V was pared by 3 bases and J by 7 bases, with 2 bases of the junction left unmatched. Per germline, CDR1 KGHSH and CDR2 LQKENI. The CDR3 spans 13 residues. This CDR3 is CASSPRTGEKLFF. The CDR3, as DNA: TGTGCCAGCTCACCCCGGACAGGTGAAAAACTGTTTTTT.

Sample share makes this clone medium-sized. The genes are TRBV2 and TRBJ1-6; a weak D match, TRBD1 (5 bases). The CDR3 covers 13 residues. The germline V gene encodes CDR1 SNHLY and CDR2 FYNNEI. The V end was cut by 7 bases, the J end by 7 bases, with 11 bases between. The CDR3 loop is CASKGLGNSPLHF. The DNA for the CDR3 is TGTGCCAGCAAGGGGTTGGGGAATTCACCCCTCCACTTT.

This clone has only one observation. The rearrangement links TRBV4-2 to TRBJ1-1; possibly TRBD1 for D (5 bases). Trimming cost V 0 bases and J 4 bases, with 12 bases left between them. This CDR3 contains 15 residues. CDR1 is LGHNA and CDR2 is YNFKEQ in the germline V gene. Here the CDR3 DNA reads TGTGCCAGCAGCCAAGATGGGACTTTGGGCACTGAAGCTTTCTTT. This codes for CASSQDGTLGTEAFF.

The J gene is TRBJ2-2, the V gene TRBV5-5, with TRBD2 identical over 13 bases. CDR1 is SGHKS and CDR2 is YYEKEE in the germline V gene (reference sequence). Trimming cost V 0 bases and J 6 bases; bases outside gene matches: 2. This CDR3 region has 16 residues. For the CDR3, the DNA is TGTGCCAGCAGCTTGGTTGGGACTAGCGGGGCCGGGGAGCTGTTTTTT. This encodes CASSLVGTSGAGELFF.

CDR3 protein: CASSYRGQTEAFF. CDR3 coding DNA: TGTGCCAGCAGTTACAGGGGGCAGACTGAAGCTTTCTTT. The V call is TRBV6-5, the J call TRBJ1-1; TRBD1 matches at 7 bases. J lost 5 bases, V lost 2 bases, and 2 bases had no gene match. The CDR3 has 13 amino acids. CDR1 is MNHEY and CDR2 is SVGAGI in the germline V gene.

The V and J genes are TRBV4-1 and TRBJ2-7; 10 positions match TRBD1. V lost 2 bases, J lost 3 bases, and 4 bases stayed unmatched. The germline gives CDR1 MGHRA, CDR2 YSYEKL. The CDR3 runs to 15 residues. The CDR3 here is CASSQPGQGIYEQYF. DNA for the CDR3: TGCGCCAGCAGCCAACCGGGACAGGGGATCTACGAGCAGTACTTC.

The rearrangement uses TRBV6-1 and TRBJ2-7; D may be TRBD1 (5 bases). The CDR3 has 13 residues. Looked up from germline, CDR1 is MNHNS and CDR2 is SASEGT. Trimming took 7 bases from V and 0 from J, leaving 10 bases between them. Here the CDR3 DNA reads TGTGCCAGCACCAGGACAAGCTCCTACGAGCAGTACTTC. This sequence encodes CASTRTSSYEQYF.